A selection of T cell receptor beta chains follows, all from one sample in a study of blood T cell repertoires in COVID-19. This table comes from immunoSEQ multiplex PCR, and its TCRdb copy is limited to in-frame clones, with some not included. Here the sample spans approximately 400,000 clones, roughly 90% being singletons. The source material was peripheral blood. Receptors originate from a man aged 35 to 55 with acute or convalescent COVID-19. Each CDR3 is given with its conserved first and last residue. The D gene is left open where the match is weak. Some rows mark clone size as missing; the rest say once, few, many or name a class of expanded clone.

clone_size	v_call	d_call	j_call	cdr3_aa	cdr3_nt
.	TRBV11-2	.	TRBJ2-1	CASRISSEQFF	TGTGCCAGCAGGATTAGCAGTGAGCAGTTCTTC
few	TRBV2	TRBD2	TRBJ2-1	CASSGLAGYNEQFF	TGTGCCAGCAGTGGGCTAGCGGGCTACAATGAGCAGTTCTTC
.	TRBV27	.	TRBJ1-2	CASSLHQRADYGYTF	TGTGCCAGCAGTTTACACCAGCGCGCGGACTATGGCTACACCTTC
.	TRBV25-1	TRBD1	TRBJ1-2	CASSEPGQGIYGYTF	TGTGCCAGCAGTGAACCGGGACAGGGGATCTATGGCTACACCTTC
.	TRBV4-3	.	TRBJ2-1	CASSPNSYDEQFF	TGCGCCAGCAGCCCCAACAGCTACGATGAGCAGTTCTTC
.	TRBV30	.	TRBJ1-6	CAWSVAGYNSPLHF	TGTGCCTGGAGTGTGGCAGGGTATAATTCACCCCTCCACTTT
.	TRBV7-9	TRBD1	TRBJ1-4	CATTRDREVIRNEKLFF	TGTGCCACTACCCGGGACAGGGAGGTTATAAGGAATGAAAAACTGTTTTTT
.	TRBV18	TRBD2	TRBJ2-2	CASSPRTSGRMRNTGELFF	TGTGCCAGCTCACCCCGGACTAGCGGGAGGATGAGAAACACCGGGGAGCTGTTTTTT
.	TRBV6-5	TRBD1	TRBJ2-5	CASSRTGGRTQYF	TGTGCCAGCAGTAGGACAGGGGGCCGGACCCAGTACTTC
.	TRBV4-2	.	TRBJ2-1	CASSLAYRTTPYNEQFF	TGTGCCAGCAGCCTGGCCTATCGGACTACGCCCTACAATGAGCAGTTCTTC
.	TRBV9	TRBD1	TRBJ1-1	CASSARDRGAEAFF	TGTGCCAGCAGCGCACGGGACAGGGGGGCTGAAGCTTTCTTT
.	TRBV5-4	TRBD1	TRBJ2-6	CASSLAAARGRSGANVLTF	TGTGCCAGCAGCTTGGCCGCGGCCAGGGGGCGATCTGGGGCCAACGTCCTGACTTTC
few	TRBV10-3	.	TRBJ1-6	CAIGSDNSPLHF	TGTGCCATTGGGAGCGATAATTCACCCCTCCACTTT
.	TRBV18	.	TRBJ2-5	CASSPLARRGETQYF	TGTGCCAGCTCACCATTGGCCAGACGGGGAGAGACCCAGTACTTC
.	TRBV5-4	.	TRBJ2-7	CASSRLGSRVF	TGTGCCAGCAGCCGCCTTGGCAGCCGGGTCTTC
.	TRBV25-1	TRBD2	TRBJ2-2	CASKSGLAAGELFF	TGTGCCAGCAAATCGGGACTAGCCGCCGGGGAGCTGTTTTTT
.	TRBV27	.	TRBJ2-5	CASSSTDDGAETQYF	TGTGCCAGCAGTTCCACGGACGATGGGGCAGAGACCCAGTACTTC
.	TRBV5-1	.	TRBJ2-2	CASSSTFAGNTGELFF	TGCGCCAGCAGCTCGACTTTTGCGGGGAACACCGGGGAGCTGTTTTTT
.	TRBV7-7	TRBD2	TRBJ2-5	CASSDREGLKETQYF	TGTGCTAGCAGCGATCGGGAGGGCCTTAAAGAGACCCAGTACTTC
.	TRBV18	.	TRBJ1-1	CASSPGGGVTEAFF	TGTGCCAGCTCACCGGGTGGGGGGGTTACTGAAGCTTTCTTT
once	TRBV9	TRBD2	TRBJ2-1	CASSTIAGVPLNEQFF	TGTGCCAGCAGCACAATAGCGGGAGTCCCCCTCAATGAGCAGTTCTTC
.	TRBV6-1	TRBD1	TRBJ2-7	CASSEAVGTVVAQYF	TGTGCCAGCAGTGAAGCAGTCGGGACAGTCGTAGCGCAGTACTTC
few	TRBV15	TRBD1	TRBJ2-1	CATSRGQSVAGGNEQFF	TGTGCCACCAGCAGAGGTCAATCGGTTGCAGGGGGCAATGAGCAGTTCTTC
.	TRBV27	.	TRBJ1-6	CASSFLGSRPLHF	TGTGCCAGCAGTTTTCTCGGTTCTCGGCCCCTCCACTTT
once	TRBV6-1	.	TRBJ1-1	CASSEARGTEAFF	TGTGCCAGCAGTGAAGCCCGGGGGACTGAAGCTTTCTTT
.	TRBV27	.	TRBJ2-7	CASTTSIQGYEQYF	TGTGCCAGCACTACCTCGATACAGGGCTACGAGCAGTACTTC
.	TRBV15	.	TRBJ2-3	CATNYGGTADTQYF	TGTGCCACCAATTACGGCGGGACCGCAGATACGCAGTATTTT
.	TRBV27	TRBD2	TRBJ2-7	CASSSGTSGSYEQYF	TGTGCCAGCAGTTCAGGGACTAGCGGGTCCTACGAGCAGTACTTC
.	TRBV30	.	TRBJ1-5	CAWSPGGNQPQHF	TGTGCCTGGAGCCCTGGCGGGAATCAGCCCCAGCATTTT
.	TRBV29-1	TRBD2	TRBJ2-3	CSSWTSENPDTQYF	TGCAGCTCCTGGACTAGCGAGAATCCAGATACGCAGTATTTT
.	TRBV9	TRBD1	TRBJ1-4	CASSVSPGQHNEKLFF	TGTGCCAGCAGCGTAAGTCCGGGACAGCACAATGAAAAACTGTTTTTT
few	TRBV7-8	.	TRBJ1-5	CASSLRRTLARQPQHF	TGTGCCAGCAGCCTGCGAAGGACACTCGCCAGGCAGCCCCAGCATTTT
.	TRBV27	.	TRBJ1-5	CASSKTFEIQGRQPQHF	TGTGCCAGCAGTAAAACTTTCGAAATACAGGGTCGCCAGCCCCAGCATTTT
.	TRBV6-4	TRBD1	TRBJ1-2	CASSDPRTGGLYTF	TGTGCCAGCAGTGACCCTCGTACAGGGGGACTCTACACCTTC
.	TRBV19	.	TRBJ2-1	CASSTNAYNEQFF	TGTGCCAGTAGTACTAACGCCTACAATGAGCAGTTCTTC
.	TRBV5-1	.	TRBJ1-2	CASSLAGYGYTF	TGCGCCAGCAGCTTGGCAGGCTATGGCTACACCTTC
.	TRBV4-1	.	TRBJ1-5	CASSQGESYQPQHF	TGCGCCAGCAGCCAAGGCGAGAGTTATCAGCCCCAGCATTTT
few	TRBV6-5	.	TRBJ1-2	CASWAVNYGYTF	TGTGCCAGCTGGGCAGTCAACTATGGCTACACCTTC
.	TRBV6-2/TRBV6-3	TRBD1	TRBJ1-5	CASSSITGGRDQPQHF	TGTGCCAGCAGTTCAATAACAGGGGGCCGGGATCAGCCCCAGCATTTT
.	TRBV27	.	TRBJ1-5	CASSPGGVAQHF	TGTGCCAGCAGCCCCGGGGGGGTGGCCCAGCATTTT
once	TRBV15	TRBD1	TRBJ1-4	CATSRDRGNEKLFF	TGTGCCACCAGCAGAGACAGGGGGAATGAAAAACTGTTTTTT
.	TRBV6-2/TRBV6-3	.	TRBJ1-2	CASSWGLGYTF	TGTGCCAGCAGTTGGGGCCTTGGCTACACCTTC
.	TRBV10-3	TRBD1	TRBJ1-4	CAISDSTGANEKLFF	TGTGCCATCAGTGACTCCACAGGGGCTAATGAAAAACTGTTTTTT
.	TRBV4-3	TRBD2	TRBJ2-1	CASSGRGGSDEQFF	TGCGCCAGCAGCGGGCGGGGGGGCAGCGATGAGCAGTTCTTC
.	TRBV7-9	.	TRBJ2-1	CASSPRGGTYNEQFF	TGTGCCAGCAGCCCTAGGGGGGGGACTTACAATGAGCAGTTCTTC
once	TRBV6-6	.	TRBJ1-6	CASSYSIDSYNSPLHF	TGTGCCAGCAGTTACTCGATAGACTCCTATAATTCACCCCTCCACTTT
.	TRBV21-1	.	TRBJ1-5	CASSLSGESNQPQHF	TGTGCCAGCAGCCTATCCGGGGAGAGCAATCAGCCCCAGCATTTT